One T cell receptor (beta chain) is described in this entry. Its antigen remains unknown. The entry originates in a study of shared clonotypes between healthy human individuals. General observations from the study: It was observed that 5% to 6.5% of naive CD4 clonotypes were shared across a handful of donors.

The deep-level immunoSEQ assay was used. How the authors handled the data: With immunoSEQ giving junction-only sequences and no quality scores, filtering differed. This table comes from immunoSEQ multiplex PCR, and its TCRdb copy is limited to in-frame clones, with some not included. V and J calls and clone size are given by that table; D and trimming were obtained from the DNA. The sample includes 2 million to 2.5 million clones, approximately 95% of them seen just once. Both subsets, CD45RA+ naive and CD45RA-negative memory, were split from the CD4+ cells. Germline V gene sequence: CDR1 SGHVS, CDR2 FQNEAQ. The CDR3 loop spans 14 amino acids. V was trimmed by 7 bases and J by 0 bases, leaving 7 bases between them.

Sample: naive CD4+ T cells sorted from blood. The subset: CD45RA+ positively selected. V is TRBV7-8 and J is TRBJ1-6, with a possible D match to TRBD1 (5 bases). This clonotype was obtained from a man between 18 and 35 years old in good health. CDR3 in amino acids: CASKGSSYNSPLHF. CDR3 DNA sequence: TGTGCCAGCAAGGGGAGCTCCTATAATTCACCCCTCCACTTT.